What follows is one TCR beta chain and its context. The antigen remains unidentified. The sample is drawn from a study of siplizumab effects on memory and regulatory T cells. Broader study findings: A mean of roughly 70% of mappable alloreactive CD4+ clones were Treg-derived with siplizumab, compared with roughly 25% in controls. For siplizumab cultures, the suppressive function of their proliferating Tregs was not confirmed.

Every sample had approximately 10^5 of its TCR templates assayed. Clones were read by immunoSEQ multiplex PCR, and TCRdb kept only the in-frame ones, dropping some. The sample holds roughly 92,000 clones, roughly 94% seen once. In germline, CDR1 is ENHRY, CDR2 SYGVKD. Trimming pared 5 bases from V and 0 bases from J, leaving 9 bases between. The CDR3 totals 14 residues. The V and J genes are TRBV10-3 and TRBJ2-3; possible D gene TRBD1, 6 bases. The specimen sequenced was non-Treg CD4+ T cells sorted from blood. The TCR was taken from a human donor in good health. CDR3 sequence reads: CAISTGSSTDTQYF. CDR3 in DNA: TGTGCCATCAGTACAGGGTCGAGCACAGATACGCAGTATTTT.